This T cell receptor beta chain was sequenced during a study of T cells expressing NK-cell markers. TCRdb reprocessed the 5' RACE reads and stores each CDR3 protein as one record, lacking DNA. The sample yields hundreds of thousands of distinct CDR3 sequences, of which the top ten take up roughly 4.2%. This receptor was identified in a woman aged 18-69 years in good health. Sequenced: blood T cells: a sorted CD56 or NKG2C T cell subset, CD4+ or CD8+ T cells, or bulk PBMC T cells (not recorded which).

CDR3 sequence: CASHSHGNAYNEQFF. This chain uses TRBV5-1 with TRBJ2-1. CDR3 size: 15 residues. Germline lookup yields CDR1 SGHRS and CDR2 YFSETQ.